The rows below give T cell receptor beta chains drawn from one sample of a study of control samples from healthy donors and cancer patients. Method: immunoSEQ multiplex PCR; TCRdb's copy keeps in-frame clones and lacks some. The data hold 100,000 to 150,000 clones, with about nine tenths observed a single time. Sequenced material: blood. Every receptor here comes from a woman between 18 and 30 years old in good health. Both conserved end residues are part of each CDR3. The D gene is left open where the match is weak. A clone size is listed for some rows: how often the clone was seen (once, few, many), or a class if it is expanded.

TRBV7-2	TRBJ2-7	few	TRBD1	TGTGCCAGCAGCTTCTACAGGGGGACCTACGAGCAGTACTTC	CASSFYRGTYEQYF
TRBV24-1	TRBJ2-7	NA	NA	TGTGCCACCAGGATACACCCCGCAGGGGCCTACGAGCAGTACTTC	CATRIHPAGAYEQYF
TRBV7-2	TRBJ2-1	once	NA	TGTGCCAGCAGCTACTATGACGAGCAGTTCTTC	CASSYYDEQFF
TRBV27	TRBJ1-1	few	NA	TGTGCCAGCAGTGGACAGTTAAACACTGAAGCTTTCTTT	CASSGQLNTEAFF
TRBV29-1	TRBJ2-1	NA	TRBD2	TGCAGCGTGACCCCTAGCGGGGGGAACAATGAGCAGTTCTTC	CSVTPSGGNNEQFF
TRBV7-2	TRBJ2-1	NA	TRBD2	TGTGCCAGCAGCTTAGACGGGGGGGCCTCGCAGTTCTTC	CASSLDGGASQFF
TRBV15	TRBJ1-2	NA	NA	TGTGCCACCAGCAGAGATCGCGTCAACTATGGCTACACCTTC	CATSRDRVNYGYTF
TRBV4-3	TRBJ2-1	NA	NA	TGCGCCAGCAGCCCGGGACCGAACTCCTACAATGAGCAGTTCTTC	CASSPGPNSYNEQFF
TRBV7-9	TRBJ2-7	NA	NA	TGTGCCAGCACCCTACTGGGGGGCTACGAGCAGTACTTC	CASTLLGGYEQYF
TRBV6-5	TRBJ2-2	NA	TRBD1	TGTGCTAGCAGTTCGGACAGGGGGGTATACGGGGAGCTGTTTTTT	CASSSDRGVYGELFF
TRBV13	TRBJ2-3	NA	TRBD2	TGTGCCAGCAGCTTAGGAGGCCAGCGGGAGGCCCGGGATACGCAGTATTTT	CASSLGGQREARDTQYF
TRBV27	TRBJ2-3	NA	TRBD2	TGTGCCAGCAGTTCCCCTTTGGATAGCGGGGAAGATACGCAGTATTTT	CASSSPLDSGEDTQYF
TRBV30	TRBJ1-2	NA	NA	TGTGCCTGGAGCAAAAGCGGGGGTTTAGTCTATGGCTACACCTTC	CAWSKSGGLVYGYTF
TRBV5-1	TRBJ2-5	NA	NA	TGCGCCAGCAGCTTGGCCTCCCCCCAAGAGACCCAGTACTTC	CASSLASPQETQYF
TRBV4-3	TRBJ2-5	NA	TRBD2	TGCGCCAGCAGCCAAGATTTTGGACTAGCGTATGGGACCCAGTACTTC	CASSQDFGLAYGTQYF
TRBV5-6	TRBJ2-3	NA	NA	TGTGCCAGCAGCTTGGCTAACACAGATACGCAGTATTTT	CASSLANTDTQYF
TRBV13	TRBJ2-7	NA	TRBD2	TGTGCCAGCAGCCACAGCGGGGGGTACTACGAGCAGTACTTC	CASSHSGGYYEQYF
TRBV23-1	TRBJ2-3	NA	NA	TGCGCCAGCAGTCAATTGGGAGGGGGGCATCCTCGAGATACGCAGTATTTT	CASSQLGGGHPRDTQYF
TRBV5-1	TRBJ1-5	NA	NA	TGCGCCAGCAGCTTGGGGGGGAGCAATCAGCCCCAGCATTTT	CASSLGGSNQPQHF
TRBV5-5	TRBJ2-7	NA	NA	TGTGCCAGCAGCTTAGCAGGTGGGGGGTACGAGCAGTACTTC	CASSLAGGGYEQYF
TRBV5-1	TRBJ2-3	few	TRBD2	TGCGCCAGCAGCGCTTCCCAATCCGGGACTACCACGAGAGATACGCAGTATTTT	CASSASQSGTTTRDTQYF
TRBV2	TRBJ1-2	NA	TRBD1	TGTGCCAGCAGGATTTCGGGACAGGAAGGCTACACCTTC	CASRISGQEGYTF
TRBV7-2	TRBJ2-1	NA	NA	TGTGCCAGCAGCTTAGTAGCTTCCGATGAGCAGTTCTTC	CASSLVASDEQFF
TRBV24-1	TRBJ2-1	once	NA	TGTGCCACCAGTGATTTTAGGGGGTCGGGGTCCAATGAGCAGTTCTTC	CATSDFRGSGSNEQFF
TRBV19	TRBJ2-7	NA	TRBD1	TGTGCCAGTAGTTCCGGGACAGGGGCTACCTACGAGCAGTACTTC	CASSSGTGATYEQYF
TRBV27	TRBJ1-2	NA	NA	TGTGCCAGCAGTTTACTGGCAGACCTAAACTATGGCTACACCTTC	CASSLLADLNYGYTF